What follows are 15 T cell receptor beta chains derived from one specimen sequenced in a study of blood T cell repertoires in COVID-19. Repertoires were generated with immunoSEQ multiplex PCR, while TCRdb's copy carries only in-frame clones and drops some. The sample consists of 65,000 to 85,000 clones, 78% of them appearing once. Source material: peripheral blood. The receptors were gathered from a human donor in a cohort sampled during active COVID-19.

This clone was observed at least ten times. V gene TRBV7-8 combines with J gene TRBJ2-3; 8 nucleotides match TRBD2. The CDR3 is 14 residues long. From germline, CDR1 is SGHVS and CDR2 FQNEAQ. Trimming took 4 bases from V and 4 from J; bases not matched to a gene: 4. For the CDR3, the DNA is TGTGCCAGCAGCTCCCCGGGACTAGCAGATACGCAGTATTTT. Its protein product is CASSSPGLADTQYF.

The chain couples TRBV5-1 to TRBJ1-1, with TRBD1 as a possible D gene (6 bases). Germline V gene lookup returns CDR1 SGHRS and CDR2 YFSETQ. This CDR3 contains 15 residues. V lost 2 bases to trimming and J lost 1 base, with 12 bases between them. CDR3 sequence: CASSLTGTKNTEAFF. The CDR3 region has the DNA TGCGCCAGCAGCTTAACCGGGACAAAGAACACTGAAGCTTTCTTT.

Only one count was recorded for this clone. The genes are TRBV29-1 and TRBJ2-3, with D possibly being TRBD2 (5 bases). The CDR3 contains 13 residues. The V end was cut by 7 bases, the J end by 2 bases, with 13 bases between. CDR1 is SQVTM, CDR2 ANQGSEA, per germline. This chain's CDR3 is CSGERYDTDTQYF. CDR3 DNA sequence: TGCAGCGGGGAGCGGTATGACACAGATACGCAGTATTTT.

The chain employs TRBV2 and TRBJ1-1; D unclear. The germline CDR1 and CDR2 sequences are SNHLY and FYNNEI. V lost 9 bases, J lost 5 bases, and 13 bases lay in between. The CDR3 covers 12 residues. Here the CDR3 DNA reads TGTGCCAGTACTCTAGAATTAACTGAAGCTTTCTTT. Its translation is CASTLELTEAFF. The whole variable domain, filled in from reference TRBV2 and TRBJ1-1, reads EPEVTQTPSHQVTQMGQEVILRCVPISNHLYFYWYRQILGQKVEFLVSFYNNEISEKSEIFDDQFSVERPDGSNFTLKIRSTKLEDSAMYFCASTLELTEAFFGQGTRLTVV.

The rearrangement uses TRBV27 and TRBJ2-3, with TRBD1 matching over 9 bases. The CDR3 spans 13 residues. V was pared by 3 bases and J by 6 bases, with 1 base of the junction left unmatched. Germline-derived CDR1 and CDR2 are MNHEY and SMNVEV (reference sequence). The DNA of the CDR3 is TGTGCCAGCAGTTTTGGGACAGGGGATACGCAGTATTTT. Translating it yields CASSFGTGDTQYF.

The chain uses TRBV27 and TRBJ1-2; D call uncertain. CDR1 and CDR2 from the germline V gene are MNHEY and SMNVEV (reference sequence). This CDR3 is built from 13 residues. With 5 bases removed from V and 4 bases from J, the gap between germline ends came to 11 bases. CDR3 region: CASSPSLSYGYTF. CDR3 coding DNA: TGTGCCAGCAGTCCAAGCCTATCCTATGGCTACACCTTC.

DNA for the CDR3: TGCGCCAGCAGCCAAACAGGGCAGGACACTGAAGCTTTCTTT. It specifies CASSQTGQDTEAFF. The chain uses TRBV5-1 and TRBJ1-1; the D gene is possibly TRBD1 (6 bases). Germline-derived CDR1 and CDR2 are SGHRS and YFSETQ. V lost 4 bases, J lost 3 bases, and 13 bases lay in between. This CDR3 is built from 14 residues. The variable domain in full, with the rest retrieved from reference TRBV5-1 and TRBJ1-1, is KAGVTQTPRYLIKTRGQQVTLSCSPISGHRSVSWYQQTPGQGLQFLFEYFSETQRNKGNFPGRFSGRQFSNSRSEMNVSTLELGDSALYLCASSQTGQDTEAFFGQGTRLTVV.

This chain links TRBV27 with TRBJ2-7, with D hard to call. V lost 2 bases and J lost 2, with 13 bases in between. CDR1 MNHEY and CDR2 SMNVEV come from the germline V gene (reference sequence). The CDR3 loop spans 15 amino acids. Here the CDR3 DNA reads TGTGCCAGCAGTTTAGCCCCAAGCAGGACCTACGAGCAGTACTTC. Its translation: CASSLAPSRTYEQYF.

CDR3 residues: CSVGTSGTNEQFF. CDR3 bases: TGCAGCGTGGGGACTAGCGGGACCAATGAGCAGTTCTTC. The chain links TRBV29-1 to TRBJ2-1; 13 nucleotides align to TRBD2. In germline, CDR1 is SQVTM, CDR2 ANQGSEA. CDR3 length: 13 residues. Trimming cost V 6 bases and J 6 bases; bases outside gene matches: 2.

The gene calls are TRBV14 and TRBJ1-2, with D unclear. V was cut by 8 bases and J by 8 bases, with 9 bases left in between. The CDR3 runs to 10 residues. Germline-derived CDR1 and CDR2 are SGHDN and FVKESK. This chain's CDR3 is CASPLTGYTF. The CDR3 coding sequence is TGTGCCAGCCCCCTAACGGGCTACACCTTC.

V gene TRBV10-2 combines with J gene TRBJ1-4; no clear D gene. From germline, CDR1 is WSHSY and CDR2 SAAADI. Deletions cut 4 bases from V and 5 bases from J, with 8 bases between. The CDR3 spans 13 residues. This CDR3 reads CASSGAGNEKLFF. DNA of the CDR3: TGCGCCAGCAGTGGGGCGGGCAATGAAAAACTGTTTTTT.

The rearrangement uses TRBV7-9 and TRBJ2-2, with D hard to call. CDR3 length: 16 amino acids. The V gene lost 2 bases and the J gene lost 2 bases, with 12 bases spanning the gap. The germline gives CDR1 SEHNR, CDR2 FQNEAQ (reference sequence). CDR3 protein: CASSLYNSKNTGELFF. CDR3 bases: TGTGCCAGCAGCTTATATAACAGCAAAAACACCGGGGAGCTGTTTTTT.

This clone was seen just once. The CDR3 DNA reads TGTGCCACCAGTGATCCTAGCGAGGAGGTGGAGACCCAGTACTTC. Protein: CATSDPSEEVETQYF. The V gene is TRBV24-1, the J gene TRBJ2-5; weak D call: TRBD2 (6 bases). The germline CDR1 and CDR2 sequences are KGHDR and SFDVKD. This CDR3 is 15 amino acids long. V was cut by 3 bases and J by 5 bases, with 15 bases left in between.

The chain uses TRBV30 and TRBJ1-4; 8 bases align to TRBD1. CDR1 GTSNPN and CDR2 SVGIG come from the germline V gene (reference sequence). This CDR3 contains 14 residues. CDR3 residues: CAADRGATNEKLFF. CDR3 coding DNA: TGTGCGGCCGACAGGGGAGCAACTAATGAAAAACTGTTTTTT.

The chain couples TRBV28 to TRBJ2-1, with 11 bases fitting TRBD1. The CDR3 has 15 residues. With 6 bases clipped from V and 6 bases from J, the junction kept 7 bases outside the gene matches. CDR1 is MDHEN and CDR2 is SYDVKM in the germline V gene. In nucleotides, the CDR3 is TGTGCCAGCAGCCCAGCCGGGACAGGGGGCAATGAGCAGTTCTTC. Protein product: CASSPAGTGGNEQFF.